The clone carrying this TCR beta chain was recorded at least ten times. Trimming shortened V by 5 bases and J by 0 bases, and 7 bases separated the two germline ends. The CDR3 spans 13 residues. The sample is drawn from a study of Graves' ophthalmopathy and Graves' hyperthyroidism. TCR beta CDR3 amplification used RNA transcripts. A first-round RT-PCR used HTBI primers, followed by a second-round multiplex PCR. Using its own MiXCR run on the multiplex PCR reads, TCRdb lists one record per CDR3 protein. The sample holds about 400,000 distinct CDR3 sequences, about a sixth seen once. Material: peripheral blood. V gene TRBV12-3 or TRBV12-4 combines with J gene TRBJ1-1; D gene ambiguous. The sequence was collected from a woman under 30 with Graves' ophthalmopathy. This CDR3 reads CASSPQVNTEAFF. CDR3 in DNA: TGTGCCAGCAGTCCACAAGTGAACACTGAAGCTTTCTTT.